The next 24 T cell receptor beta chains were all read from a single sample in a study of cytomegalovirus exposure and HLA in healthy donors. The PCR used 60 Vbeta and 13 Jbeta primers. Sequencing used immunoSEQ multiplex PCR; TCRdb keeps in-frame clones, though not all of them. The sample holds fewer than 250,000 clones, approximately 80% seen once. The sample consisted of PBMCs. The receptors originated from a woman between 50 and 59 years old in good health and CMV-seropositive.

The J gene is TRBJ2-5, the V gene TRBV2, with TRBD2 matching 12 bases. Germline CDR1 and CDR2: SNHLY and FYNNEI. The junction had 5 bases not matched to a gene; V was cut back by 7 bases and J by 5 bases. This CDR3 is 14 amino acids long. The CDR3: CASIRLAGAETQYF. DNA for the CDR3: TGTGCCAGCATTAGACTAGCGGGGGCTGAGACCCAGTACTTC.

This sequence joins TRBV18 and TRBJ1-2, with D unresolved. Trimming stripped 2 bases from V and 0 bases from J, with 10 bases between. Per the germline V gene, CDR1 is KGHSH and CDR2 is LQKENI. There are 15 residues in the CDR3. DNA for the CDR3: TGTGCCAGCTCACCATGGGCAGAAGCTAACTATGGCTACACCTTC. This codes for CASSPWAEANYGYTF. Looking up the rest from reference TRBV18 and TRBJ1-2 gives the full variable domain: NAGVMQNPRHLVRRRGQEARLRCSPMKGHSHVYWYRQLPEEGLKFMVYLQKENIIDESGMPKERFSAEFPKEGPSILRIQQVVRGDSAAYFCASSPWAEANYGYTFGSGTRLTVV.

The rearrangement uses TRBV5-1 and TRBJ1-6; no clear D gene. CDR1 is SGHRS, CDR2 YFSETQ, per germline. This CDR3 is built from 13 residues. V dropped 4 bases and J dropped 7 bases, with 9 bases sitting between them. In nucleotides, the CDR3 is TGCGCCAGCAGCAGTAGTCCGAATTCACCCCTCCACTTT. Encoded protein: CASSSSPNSPLHF.

The chain recombines TRBV5-1 with TRBJ2-7; 8 bases fit TRBD1. The CDR3 loop spans 15 amino acids. Looked up from germline, CDR1 is SGHRS and CDR2 is YFSETQ. V lost 2 bases and J lost 1; bases outside the gene matches: 5. CDR3 coding DNA: TGCGCCAGCAGCTTAGAAGGACAGGGTTCCTACGAGCAGTACTTC. Amino acid sequence: CASSLEGQGSYEQYF.

V gene TRBV25-1 combines with J gene TRBJ1-4, with no clear D. The CDR3 has 15 amino acids. Germline assignment: CDR1 MGHDK and CDR2 SYGVNS. V lost 5 bases and J 0 bases, leaving 10 bases between the germline ends. The CDR3 nucleotides read TGTGCCAGCAGTCCAGGACTTGCAACTAATGAAAAACTGTTTTTT. Amino acid sequence: CASSPGLATNEKLFF.

The V and J genes are TRBV6-6 and TRBJ1-1, with D perhaps TRBD1 (6 bases). V lost 2 bases to trimming and J lost 6 bases, with 10 bases between them. CDR1 is MNHNY, CDR2 SVGAGI, per germline (reference sequence). CDR3 length: 13 residues. Here the CDR3 DNA reads TGTGCCAGCAGTTACGTGACAGGCTCTGAAGCTTTCTTT. Translating gives CASSYVTGSEAFF.

This clone came up once. V is TRBV15 and J is TRBJ2-7; D unresolved. Germline V lookup: CDR1 LNHNV, CDR2 YYDKDF (reference sequence). The CDR3 runs to 14 residues. The V gene lost 1 base and the J gene lost 2 bases, with 9 bases spanning the gap. The CDR3 DNA reads as TGTGCCACCAGCAGAGCCATGAGTACCTACGAGCAGTACTTC. Protein: CATSRAMSTYEQYF.

This rearrangement joins TRBV4-2 to TRBJ1-2; 11 bases line up with TRBD1. This CDR3 is built from 15 residues. V lost 2 bases to trimming and J lost 6 bases; unmatched junction nucleotides: 5. Germline V gene data show CDR1 as LGHNA and CDR2 as YNFKEQ. The CDR3 DNA follows: TGTGCCAGCAGCCAACCAAGGACAGGGGGCGATGGCTACACCTTC. It translates to CASSQPRTGGDGYTF.

The rearrangement joins TRBV19 to TRBJ1-5; weak D call: TRBD1 (6 bases). The CDR3 loop spans 13 amino acids. Germline CDR1 and CDR2: LNHDA and SQIVND (reference sequence). V dropped 7 bases and J dropped 6 bases, with 13 bases sitting between them. CDR3 in amino acids: CASTPQGGQPQHF. DNA for the CDR3: TGTGCCAGTACCCCACAGGGCGGTCAGCCCCAGCATTTT.

This clone was detected once. V is TRBV7-3 and J is TRBJ1-3; TRBD1 agrees at 7 bases. Unmatched junction bases numbered 4, after V lost 1 base and J lost 4 bases. This CDR3 is built from 15 residues. Germline V gives CDR1 SGHTA, CDR2 FQGTGA. CDR3 in amino acids: CASSLSPGQGNTIYF. DNA of the CDR3: TGTGCCAGCAGCTTAAGTCCGGGACAGGGAAACACCATATATTTT.

As concerns this clone: This sample includes further DNA sequences coding for the same CDR3. This chain joins TRBV25-1 and TRBJ1-1; D perhaps matches TRBD1 (5 bases). Deletions cut 0 bases from V and 5 bases from J, with 7 bases between. Looked up from germline, CDR1 is MGHDK and CDR2 is SYGVNS. The CDR3 consists of 13 residues. The CDR3, as DNA: TGTGCCAGCAGTGAATACGGGGGGACTGAAGCTTTCTTT. Its translation is CASSEYGGTEAFF.

This clone was observed a single time. The chain combines TRBV28 with TRBJ1-1; D remains ambiguous. The CDR3 is made up of 14 amino acids. CDR1 and CDR2 (germline): MDHEN, SYDVKM. Trimming took off 6 bases at V and 1 base at J, with 12 bases between the two ends. Written as DNA, the CDR3 is TGTGCCAGCAGCCGGGAATTTGAGAACACTGAAGCTTTCTTT. Its protein is CASSREFENTEAFF.

The chain uses TRBV7-8 and TRBJ2-1; D perhaps matches TRBD1 (6 bases). The CDR3 runs 14 residues. CDR1 SGHVS and CDR2 FQNEAQ come from the germline V gene. V gave up 1 base and J gave up 3 bases, with 7 bases separating them. CDR3 amino acids: CASSLGTVYNEQFF. The DNA for the CDR3 is TGTGCCAGCAGCTTAGGGACAGTCTACAATGAGCAGTTCTTC.

This sequence joins TRBV19 and TRBJ1-2, with unresolved D. The CDR3 is made up of 21 amino acids. The germline V gene encodes CDR1 LNHDA and CDR2 SQIVND (reference sequence). Trimming cost V 3 bases and J 8 bases, with 37 bases left between them. The CDR3 reads CASSISPPQYLTRGVGRGYTF. The CDR3 nucleotides read TGTGCCAGTAGTATTAGTCCCCCGCAGTACCTGACCCGTGGAGTAGGTCGCGGCTACACCTTC.

This clone was recorded only once. The chain couples TRBV28 to TRBJ1-4, with 8 bases that match TRBD1. The CDR3 is 14 residues long. The junction had 7 bases not matched to a gene; V was cut back by 8 bases and J by 5 bases. CDR1 MDHEN and CDR2 SYDVKM come from the germline V gene. The CDR3 sequence is CASLRTGRNEKLFF. The CDR3, as DNA: TGTGCCAGCCTCCGGACAGGGAGGAATGAAAAACTGTTTTTT.

V and J are TRBV5-6 and TRBJ1-1; 10 nucleotides match TRBD1. The CDR3 is made up of 16 amino acids. The V segment lost 0 bases and the J segment 4 bases; nucleotides outside the gene matches: 6. Germline CDR1 is SGHDT and CDR2 is YYEEEE. The CDR3 DNA reads TGTGCCAGCAGCTTGGGGGACAGGGGCGCGATCACTGAAGCTTTCTTT. This translates into CASSLGDRGAITEAFF. The whole variable domain, filled in from reference TRBV5-6 and TRBJ1-1, reads DAGVTQSPTHLIKTRGQQVTLRCSPKSGHDTVSWYQQALGQGPQFIFQYYEEEERQRGNFPDRFSGHQFPNYSSELNVNALLLGDSALYLCASSLGDRGAITEAFFGQGTRLTVV.

This rearrangement joins TRBV7-9 to TRBJ1-5; a weak D match, TRBD1 (5 bases). This CDR3 has 13 amino acids. Trimming removed 8 bases from V and 3 bases from J, with 11 bases in between. Germline V lookup: CDR1 SEHNR, CDR2 FQNEAQ (reference sequence). DNA for the CDR3: TGTGCCAGCGCCGACAGTTACAATCAGCCCCAGCATTTT. Its protein is CASADSYNQPQHF.

This clone came up a few times. This same CDR3 is encoded by further DNA sequences in the sample. The chain has TRBV5-4 and TRBJ1-3, with 7 bases matching TRBD1. Trimming took 4 bases from V and 2 from J; bases not matched to a gene: 3. The CDR3 extends over 14 amino acids. Germline lookup yields CDR1 SGHNT and CDR2 YYREEE (reference sequence). The CDR3 DNA follows: TGTGCCAGCAGCCTTGACAGGGCTGGAAACACCATATATTTT. Protein: CASSLDRAGNTIYF.

CDR3 residues: CASSGGLVADTQYF. DNA for the CDR3: TGTGCCAGTAGCGGGGGACTAGTTGCAGATACGCAGTATTTT. This sequence joins TRBV19 and TRBJ2-3; TRBD2 aligns across 8 bases. The junction had 6 bases not matched to a gene; V was cut back by 6 bases and J by 4 bases. The germline gives CDR1 LNHDA, CDR2 SQIVND (reference sequence). The CDR3 totals 14 residues.

The chain uses TRBV11-2 and TRBJ2-2; possible D gene TRBD2, 6 bases. There are 15 residues in the CDR3. CDR1 SGHAT and CDR2 FQNNGV come from the germline V gene. The V and J ends lost 6 bases and 3 bases respectively, with 14 bases between them. The DNA for the CDR3 is TGTGCCAGCAGTCGGGGGAATCTGGACACCGGGGAGCTGTTTTTT. Translated, it gives CASSRGNLDTGELFF.

The chain recombines TRBV29-1 with TRBJ2-7, with a weak D call TRBD1 (6 bases). The CDR3 is 15 amino acids. Germline assignment: CDR1 SQVTM and CDR2 ANQGSEA. Trimming took off 4 bases at V and 0 bases at J, with 16 bases between the two ends. The CDR3: CSVAYRVFSSYEQYF. CDR3 DNA: TGCAGCGTTGCTTACAGGGTTTTTAGCTCCTACGAGCAGTACTTC.

This chain links TRBV5-6 with TRBJ1-6, with D perhaps TRBD1 (6 bases). V was shortened by 2 bases and J by 7 bases, with 16 bases between the two germline ends. The length of the CDR3 is 16 residues. Per the germline V gene, CDR1 is SGHDT and CDR2 is YYEEEE. CDR3 nucleotide sequence: TGTGCCAGCAGCTTACTCGGACAAGGGGGAAATTCACCCCTCCACTTT. This encodes CASSLLGQGGNSPLHF.

The V and J genes are TRBV5-5 and TRBJ1-1; weak D call: TRBD1 (5 bases). Trimming cost V 5 bases and J 5 bases, with 25 bases left between them. The CDR3 has 17 residues. Germline V gene lookup returns CDR1 SGHKS and CDR2 YYEKEE (reference sequence). CDR3 region: CASRPLPGPQGGTEAFF. The CDR3 DNA follows: TGTGCCAGCAGGCCCCTCCCGGGGCCCCAGGGAGGTACTGAAGCTTTCTTT.

This chain connects TRBV7-9 to TRBJ1-1, with D possibly TRBD1 on 5 matching bases. Germline assignment: CDR1 SEHNR and CDR2 FQNEAQ (reference sequence). V lost 4 bases, J lost 5 bases, and 11 bases lay in between. This CDR3 contains 13 residues. CDR3 amino acids: CASSSGFGTEAFF. The CDR3 coding sequence is TGTGCCAGCAGCTCAGGGTTTGGGACTGAAGCTTTCTTT.